The 24 T cell receptor beta chains below all came from one sample that was sequenced in a study of blood T cells in healthy people across ages (dated by TCRdb to 2015 to 2017). The library was made by 5' RACE. Sequencing was carried out with an Illumina HiSeq 2500. A second about 7 to 11 cycle PCR used a sample-barcoded 5' primer and a J-beta primer mix. The public reads were reanalyzed by TCRdb: fastp trimming at Q25, MiXCR alignment, in-frame beta chains only. Identical CDR3 protein sequences are pooled into one entry, listed with their most common genes and DNA. The sample yields 630,000 or so distinct CDR3 sequences; roughly 32% were counted once. 15% to 17% of the sample is held by the ten biggest clonotypes. Sequencing used blood. The receptor source for this set is a woman older than 75 in good health. Donor details come from another sample of the same person, matched by shared clones.

The table lists this clonotype with many counts. The chain has TRBV4-1 and TRBJ2-5; no firm D call. The germline V and J ends were trimmed by 2 bases and 5 bases, with 9 bases remaining between them. CDR1 is MGHRA, CDR2 YSYEKL, per germline. The CDR3 loop spans 13 amino acids. The CDR3 sequence is CASSQLGAETQYF. DNA for the CDR3: TGCGCCAGCAGCCAACTTGGAGCGGAGACCCAGTACTTC.

This clonotype occurred a few times. The chain joins TRBV20-1 to TRBJ1-6; the D gene is possibly TRBD1 (6 bases). Germline V gene data show CDR1 as DFQATT and CDR2 as SNEGSKA (reference sequence). The CDR3 spans 16 residues. V was trimmed by 5 bases and J by 0 bases, leaving 14 bases between them. CDR3 sequence reads: CSAQGRDDSYNSPLHF. For the CDR3, the DNA is TGCAGTGCTCAGGGGCGGGACGACTCCTATAATTCACCCCTCCACTTT.

The rearrangement uses TRBV7-2 and TRBJ1-5; 10 bases match TRBD1. Germline V gene data show CDR1 as SGHTA and CDR2 as FQGNSA. The CDR3 spans 15 residues. J was trimmed by 3 bases and V by 5 bases; bases with no gene match: 4. CDR3 sequence reads: CASSTGTGANQPQHF. The CDR3 DNA sequence: TGTGCCAGCAGCACCGGGACAGGGGCCAATCAGCCCCAGCATTTT.

The CDR3, as DNA: TGTGCCAGCAGCTTAACAGGGTCGGTCCAAGAGACCCAGTACTTC. It specifies CASSLTGSVQETQYF. The rearrangement uses TRBV7-3 and TRBJ2-5; D not resolved. CDR1 is SGHTA, CDR2 FQGTGA, per germline. This CDR3 comprises 15 residues. V gave up 0 bases and J gave up 1 base, with 9 bases separating them.

This clonotype was counted between two and nine times. The chain combines TRBV5-5 with TRBJ1-1, with 7 bases matching TRBD1. J lost 6 bases, V lost 3 bases, and 5 bases had no gene match. The CDR3 sequence is 13 residues long. Per germline, CDR1 SGHKS and CDR2 YYEKEE (reference sequence). CDR3 in amino acids: CASSWTGAAEAFF. CDR3 nucleotides: TGTGCCAGCAGCTGGACAGGAGCAGCTGAAGCTTTCTTT.

This chain joins TRBV20-1 and TRBJ2-3, with TRBD2 as a possible D gene (6 bases). CDR1 and CDR2 from the germline V gene are DFQATT and SNEGSKA (reference sequence). The CDR3 sequence is 14 residues long. Trimming took off 1 base at V and 0 bases at J, with 8 bases between the two ends. The CDR3 protein is CSARVRGSTDTQYF. The CDR3 DNA follows: TGCAGTGCTAGAGTACGGGGGAGCACAGATACGCAGTATTTT.

This clonotype was counted at least ten times. V and J are TRBV6-1 and TRBJ2-7; D is uncertain. This CDR3 has 16 amino acids. Trimming cost V 2 bases and J 0 bases, with 14 bases left between them. Germline CDR1 is MNHNS and CDR2 is SASEGT. The CDR3 region is CASSETSQSYSYEQYF. The CDR3 DNA reads as TGTGCCAGCAGTGAAACCTCCCAATCATACTCCTACGAGCAGTACTTC.

This clonotype was picked up a small number of times. V and J are TRBV6-2 or TRBV6-3 and TRBJ1-4, with a weak D call TRBD1 (6 bases). The CDR3 runs to 13 residues. The germline V gene encodes CDR1 MNHEY and CDR2 SVGEGT. V shed 7 bases and J shed 6 bases, with 12 bases lying between them. CDR3 sequence: CASTADSYEKLFF. The DNA for the CDR3 is TGTGCCAGCACCGCGGACAGCTATGAAAAACTGTTTTTT.

This clonotype showed up many times. This chain uses TRBV7-2 with TRBJ2-3; no clear D. The V and J ends lost 5 bases and 1 base respectively, with 10 bases between them. This CDR3 contains 14 residues. Germline V gives CDR1 SGHTA, CDR2 FQGNSA. The CDR3 loop reads CASSRTRGTDTQYF. CDR3 nucleotide sequence: TGTGCCAGCAGCCGGACGCGAGGCACAGATACGCAGTATTTT.

This clonotype was seen only a few times. It may be a read error: a sequence one base away is much more abundant. V usage is TRBV7-3 and J usage is TRBJ2-6; TRBD1 matches at 9 bases. Looked up from germline, CDR1 is SGHTA and CDR2 is FQGTGA. V lost 5 bases to trimming and J lost 8 bases; unmatched junction nucleotides: 10. This CDR3 has 16 residues. The CDR3 DNA reads as TGTGCCAGCAGCGCGCCCGGGACAGGGTTTCCCAACGTCCTGACTTTC. Translating it yields CASSAPGTGFPNVLTF.

This clonotype was picked up many times. J is TRBJ2-7 and V is TRBV28; tentatively, D is TRBD1 (6 bases). Per the germline V gene, CDR1 is MDHEN and CDR2 is SYDVKM. The CDR3 runs 12 residues. Trimming cost V 11 bases and J 0 bases, with 11 bases left between them. CDR3 sequence: CASQGNSYEQYF. The CDR3 DNA sequence: TGTGCCTCCCAGGGGAACTCCTACGAGCAGTACTTC.

This clonotype was counted at least ten times. The CDR3 DNA reads as TGTGCCAGCAGTTCCCCAGGGACTAGTCAGGGGAATGAGCAGTTCTTC. Translated, it gives CASSSPGTSQGNEQFF. The J gene is TRBJ2-1, the V gene TRBV6-6, with 8 nucleotides matching TRBD2. This CDR3 is built from 16 residues. The J segment lost 7 bases and the V segment lost 4 bases, leaving 12 bases of the junction unmatched. Germline lookup yields CDR1 MNHNY and CDR2 SVGAGI (reference sequence).

On this clonotype itself: A much larger clone sits a single nucleotide away, making a read error possible. The rearrangement links TRBV20-1 to TRBJ1-2; TRBD1 matches at 7 bases. This CDR3 has 12 residues. Germline CDR1 reads DFQATT; CDR2 reads SNEGSKA (reference sequence). This CDR3 is CNARFTGDRYTF. The CDR3 DNA reads TGCAATGCCCGTTTTACAGGGGATCGCTACACCTTC.

This clonotype came up a few times. The DNA for the CDR3 is TGTGCCAGCAACCAAGGTGGAGTAGCGGGATATAATGAGCAGTTCTTC. It encodes CASNQGGVAGYNEQFF. The V and J genes are TRBV9 and TRBJ2-1; TRBD2 agrees at 8 bases. In germline, CDR1 is SGDLS, CDR2 YYNGEE. Trimming took 6 bases from V and 7 from J; bases not matched to a gene: 15. The CDR3 is 16 amino acids.

This clonotype was observed many times. The chain joins TRBV5-1 to TRBJ1-2, with D possibly TRBD1 on 5 matching bases. This CDR3 is built from 16 residues. Germline CDR1 reads SGHRS; CDR2 reads YFSETQ. The V end was cut by 4 bases, the J end by 0 bases, with 16 bases between. This CDR3 is CASSLGDLPANYGYTF. DNA for the CDR3: TGCGCCAGCAGCCTGGGGGACTTACCAGCTAACTATGGCTACACCTTC.

Worth noting for this clonotype: The junction departs from the called germline gene at one end, perhaps through a read error. The V gene is TRBV29-1, the J gene TRBJ1-1; tentative D call: TRBD1 (6 bases). Germline loops: CDR1 SQVTM, CDR2 ANQGSEA. This CDR3 is 13 amino acids long. CDR3 amino acids: CSVLGADNTGAFF. Written as DNA, the CDR3 is TGCAGCGTTTTGGGGGCGGATAACACTGGAGCTTTCTTT.

This clonotype was seen a few times. This sequence joins TRBV27 and TRBJ1-2; D not certain. V was clipped by 3 bases and J by 3 bases, with 11 bases between them. The CDR3 totals 14 residues. Germline loops: CDR1 MNHEY, CDR2 SMNVEV (reference sequence). The CDR3 DNA is TGTGCCAGCAGTTTGGCGGACGGCTACTATGGCTACACCTTC. This gives the protein CASSLADGYYGYTF.

The chain is built from TRBV5-8 and TRBJ2-7; D gene uncertain. The CDR3 consists of 13 residues. Germline V gene lookup returns CDR1 SGHTS and CDR2 YDEGEE. The V and J ends lost 5 bases and 2 bases respectively, with 11 bases between them. The CDR3 DNA follows: TGTGCCAGCAGGCTGGCAGGCACCTACGAGCAGTACTTC. It is translated as CASRLAGTYEQYF.

At least ten counts were recorded for this clonotype. The rearrangement links TRBV5-1 to TRBJ1-2; maybe TRBD1 (6 bases). The germline gives CDR1 SGHRS, CDR2 YFSETQ. The CDR3 loop spans 15 amino acids. V lost 0 bases and J lost 5, with 14 bases in between. The CDR3 region has the DNA TGCGCCAGCAGCTTGGAGGGGGTTCCACAGTATGGCTACACCTTC. Its protein product is CASSLEGVPQYGYTF.

In its sample, this clonotype was seen many times. The rearrangement joins TRBV11-2 to TRBJ2-5; D remains unclear. Germline CDR1 is SGHAT and CDR2 is FQNNGV. This CDR3 contains 12 residues. Trimming stripped 3 bases from V and 4 bases from J, with 6 bases between. CDR3 sequence (DNA): TGTGCCAGCAGCTTCACGGGAGAGACCCAGTACTTC. Residues: CASSFTGETQYF.

The sample holds a few counts of this clonotype. This rearrangement joins TRBV6-5 to TRBJ1-4; D is possibly TRBD1 (6 bases). CDR1 and CDR2 from the germline V gene are MNHEY and SVGAGI. The CDR3 runs 15 residues. V was cut by 4 bases and J by 0 bases, with 9 bases left in between. In nucleotides, the CDR3 is TGTGCCAGCAGTTCCACAGGGTCAACTAATGAAAAACTGTTTTTT. Translation gives CASSSTGSTNEKLFF.

This CDR3 reads CASSYHRGTEAFF. The CDR3 DNA reads TGTGCCAGCAGCTACCACAGAGGAACTGAAGCTTTCTTT. The genes are TRBV7-7 and TRBJ1-1; D call uncertain. The V end lost 4 bases, the J end lost 5 bases, and 11 bases lay between the germline ends. Germline V gene data show CDR1 as SSHAT and CDR2 as FNYEAQ (reference sequence). CDR3 size: 13 residues.

This clonotype has just a few counts. In DNA form, the CDR3 reads TGTGCCAGCAGTTCCCCGGGACAGGGGGGCCCCGAGCAGTACTTC. This codes for CASSSPGQGGPEQYF. The chain recombines TRBV6-2 or TRBV6-3 with TRBJ2-7; 11 bases are shared with TRBD1. The CDR3 is 15 residues long. Trimming cost V 4 bases and J 6 bases; bases outside gene matches: 8. CDR1 MNHEY and CDR2 SVGEGT come from the germline V gene.

This clonotype was found many times. The chain combines TRBV11-2 with TRBJ2-1; 8 positions agree with TRBD2. The CDR3 spans 16 residues. CDR1 and CDR2 (germline): SGHAT, FQNNGV. Germline trimming cut 4 bases from V and 8 bases from J; bases unmatched to any gene: 13. In nucleotides, the CDR3 is TGTGCCAGCAGCTCACTAGCGGTGGGTCCTTTCCATGAGCAGTTCTTC. Translation: CASSSLAVGPFHEQFF.